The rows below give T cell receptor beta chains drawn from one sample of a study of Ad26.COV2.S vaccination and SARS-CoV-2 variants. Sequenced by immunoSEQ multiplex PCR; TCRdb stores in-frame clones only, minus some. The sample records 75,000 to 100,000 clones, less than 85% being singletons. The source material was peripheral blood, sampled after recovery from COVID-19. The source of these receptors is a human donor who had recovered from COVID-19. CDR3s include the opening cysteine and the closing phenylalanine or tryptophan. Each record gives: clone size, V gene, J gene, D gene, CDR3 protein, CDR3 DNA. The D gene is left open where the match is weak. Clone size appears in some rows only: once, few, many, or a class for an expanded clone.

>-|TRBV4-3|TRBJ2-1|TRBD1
CASSQDGTGGYNEQFF
TGCGCCAGCAGCCAAGATGGGACAGGGGGCTACAATGAGCAGTTCTTC
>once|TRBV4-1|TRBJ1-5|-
CASSQERENQPQHF
TGCGCCAGCAGCCAAGAGAGGGAGAATCAGCCCCAGCATTTT
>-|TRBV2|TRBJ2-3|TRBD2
CASSARTSGSLVWDTQYF
TGTGCCAGCAGTGCCCGGACTAGCGGGAGTTTGGTGTGGGATACGCAGTATTTT
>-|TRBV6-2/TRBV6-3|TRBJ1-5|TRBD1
CASSYSGQGRNQPQHF
TGTGCCAGCAGTTACTCGGGACAGGGTCGCAATCAGCCCCAGCATTTT
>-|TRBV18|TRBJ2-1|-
CASSLAVNEQFF
TGTGCCAGCTCCTTAGCGGTGAATGAGCAGTTCTTC
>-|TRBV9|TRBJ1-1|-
CASSVVGVDTEAFF
TGTGCCAGCAGCGTAGTAGGGGTGGACACTGAAGCTTTCTTT
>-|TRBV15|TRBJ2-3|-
CATSRAVDRFFPDTQYF
TGTGCCACCAGCAGAGCCGTGGACAGATTCTTCCCAGATACGCAGTATTTT
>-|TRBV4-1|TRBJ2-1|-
CASSQFVSYNEQFF
TGCGCCAGCAGCCAATTTGTATCCTACAATGAGCAGTTCTTC
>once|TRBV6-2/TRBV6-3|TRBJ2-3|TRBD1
CASSSLPGQGDDTQYF
TGTGCCAGCAGTTCACTACCTGGACAGGGAGATGATACGCAGTATTTT
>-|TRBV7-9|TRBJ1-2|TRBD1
CASSSPRTGTYGYTF
TGTGCCAGCAGCTCTCCGAGGACAGGGACTTATGGCTACACCTTC